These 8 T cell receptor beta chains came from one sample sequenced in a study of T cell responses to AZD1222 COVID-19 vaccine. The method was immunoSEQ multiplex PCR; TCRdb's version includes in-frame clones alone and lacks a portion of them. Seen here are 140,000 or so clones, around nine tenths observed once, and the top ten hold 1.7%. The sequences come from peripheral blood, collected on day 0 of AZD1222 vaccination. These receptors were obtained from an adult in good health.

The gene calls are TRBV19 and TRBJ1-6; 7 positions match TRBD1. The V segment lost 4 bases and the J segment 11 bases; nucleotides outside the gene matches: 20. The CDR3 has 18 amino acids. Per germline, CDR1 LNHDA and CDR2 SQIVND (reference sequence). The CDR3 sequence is CASSTSRPRQGWGAPLHF. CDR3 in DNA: TGTGCCAGTAGTACTTCAAGACCTAGACAGGGCTGGGGTGCACCCCTCCACTTT.

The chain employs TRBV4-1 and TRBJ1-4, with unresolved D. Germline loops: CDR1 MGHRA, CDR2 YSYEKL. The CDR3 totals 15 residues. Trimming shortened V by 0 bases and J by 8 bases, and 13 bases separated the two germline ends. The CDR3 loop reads CASSQDSYSGEKLFF. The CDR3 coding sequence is TGCGCCAGCAGCCAAGATAGTTACTCAGGCGAAAAACTGTTTTTT.

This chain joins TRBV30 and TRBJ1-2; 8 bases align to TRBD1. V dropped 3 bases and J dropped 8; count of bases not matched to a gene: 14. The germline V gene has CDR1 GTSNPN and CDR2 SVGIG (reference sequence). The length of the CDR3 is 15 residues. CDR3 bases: TGTGCCTGGAGCGAAGGGCCAGGGGGCTATTGGGGCTACACCTTC. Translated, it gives CAWSEGPGGYWGYTF. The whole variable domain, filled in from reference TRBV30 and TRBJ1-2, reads SQTIHQWPATLVQPVGSPLSLECTVEGTSNPNLYWYRQAAGRGLQLLFYSVGIGQISSEVPQNLSASRPQDRQFILSSKKLLLSDSGFYLCAWSEGPGGYWGYTFGSGTRLTVV.

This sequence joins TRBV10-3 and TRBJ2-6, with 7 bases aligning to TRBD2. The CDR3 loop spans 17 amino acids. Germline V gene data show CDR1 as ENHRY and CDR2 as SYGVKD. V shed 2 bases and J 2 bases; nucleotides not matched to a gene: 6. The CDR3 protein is CAISEGGGDAGANVLTF. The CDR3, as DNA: TGTGCCATCAGTGAGGGGGGAGGGGATGCTGGGGCCAACGTCCTGACTTTC.

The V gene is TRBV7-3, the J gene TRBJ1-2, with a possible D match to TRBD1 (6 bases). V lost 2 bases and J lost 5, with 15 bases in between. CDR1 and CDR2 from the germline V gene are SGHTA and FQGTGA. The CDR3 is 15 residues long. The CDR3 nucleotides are TGTGCCAGCAGCTTAGGGGGCAGGGGCGATTATGGCTACACCTTC. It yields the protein CASSLGGRGDYGYTF.

CDR3 amino acids: CAISFRGADTEAFF. The CDR3 nucleotides read TGTGCCATCAGCTTCAGGGGGGCGGACACTGAAGCTTTCTTT. V and J are TRBV10-3 and TRBJ1-1; TRBD1 agrees at 7 bases. The V gene end was trimmed by 6 bases and the J gene end by 3 bases; junction bases not matched to a gene: 7. The CDR3 runs 14 residues. Germline CDR1 reads ENHRY; CDR2 reads SYGVKD.

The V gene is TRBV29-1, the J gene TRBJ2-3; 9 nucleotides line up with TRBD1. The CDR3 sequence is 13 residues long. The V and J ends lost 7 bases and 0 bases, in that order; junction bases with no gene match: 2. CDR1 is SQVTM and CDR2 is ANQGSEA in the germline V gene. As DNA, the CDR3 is TGCAGCGGTGGACAGGGGAGCACAGATACGCAGTATTTT. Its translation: CSGGQGSTDTQYF.

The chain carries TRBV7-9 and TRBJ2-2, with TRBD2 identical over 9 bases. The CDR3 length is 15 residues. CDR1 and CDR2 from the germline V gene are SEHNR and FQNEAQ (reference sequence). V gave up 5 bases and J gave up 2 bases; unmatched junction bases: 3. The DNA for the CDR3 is TGTGCCAGCAGCACTCTAGCGGGAAACACCGGGGAGCTGTTTTTT. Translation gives CASSTLAGNTGELFF.